The next 25 T cell receptor beta chains were all read from a single sample in a study of blood T cell repertoires in COVID-19 (dated by TCRdb to the early 2020s). The method was the immunoSEQ multiplex PCR assay. Imported from immuneACCESS, the table was reduced by TCRdb to in-frame sequences with V and J called. These copies leave out some clones; in studies compared against another copy, an unresolved V gene accounts for under half, and the cause of the remainder is not known. For this sample the table gives around 80,000 clones, of which roughly four fifths were detected only once. The ten largest clones take up 9% to 10% of the sample. Material: peripheral blood. The receptors here all came from a human donor in a cohort sampled during active COVID-19.

This chain connects TRBV18 to TRBJ1-6; a weak D match, TRBD1 (6 bases). The V gene's germline CDR1 is KGHSH and CDR2 LQKENI. The ends were cut back, 3 bases at V and 0 bases at J, with 12 bases in the middle. The CDR3 has 17 amino acids. The CDR3 sequence is CASSPTGLSSYNSPLHF. CDR3 in DNA: TGTGCCAGCTCACCCACAGGGTTAAGCTCCTATAATTCACCCCTCCACTTT.

In nucleotides, the CDR3 is TGCGCCAGCAGCCCTGGGGGGGCTAGCGGGAGGGTCTCCTACAATGAGCAGTTCTTC. This sequence encodes CASSPGGASGRVSYNEQFF. The rearrangement joins TRBV5-1 to TRBJ2-1, with 12 nucleotides matching TRBD2. V lost 4 bases to trimming and J lost 0 bases; unmatched junction nucleotides: 11. The CDR3 loop spans 19 amino acids. CDR1 SGHRS and CDR2 YFSETQ come from the germline V gene.

The chain has TRBV5-4 and TRBJ2-7, with 14 bases fitting TRBD2. Trimming cost V 0 bases and J 7 bases; bases outside gene matches: 12. The CDR3 is 18 amino acids. Germline V gene data show CDR1 as SGHNT and CDR2 as YYREEE (reference sequence). CDR3 nucleotide sequence: TGTGCCAGCAGCTTGGGACCAACCGGGACTAGCGGGAGATCAGAGCAGTACTTC. Its protein product is CASSLGPTGTSGRSEQYF.

V and J are TRBV2 and TRBJ2-2, with 9 bases that match TRBD1. CDR1 is SNHLY and CDR2 is FYNNEI in the germline V gene. J gave up 6 bases and V 0 bases, and 2 bases lay outside the gene matches. The CDR3 consists of 15 residues. The DNA of the CDR3 is TGTGCCAGCAGTGAAGCCAGACAGGGGGCCGGGGAGCTGTTTTTT. Protein: CASSEARQGAGELFF.

The chain combines TRBV5-1 with TRBJ1-6; D call uncertain. The germline V and J ends were trimmed by 0 bases and 0 bases, with 7 bases remaining between them. The CDR3 runs to 16 residues. Per the germline V gene, CDR1 is SGHRS and CDR2 is YFSETQ. CDR3 DNA sequence: TGCGCCAGCAGCTTGGGGTGGAGCTCCTATAATTCACCCCTCCACTTT. It yields the protein CASSLGWSSYNSPLHF.

V is TRBV18 and J is TRBJ1-2; TRBD1 aligns across 7 bases. The length of the CDR3 is 17 residues. Looked up from germline, CDR1 is KGHSH and CDR2 is LQKENI. The V gene end was trimmed by 6 bases and the J gene end by 8 bases; junction bases not matched to a gene: 21. Here the CDR3 reads CASSDIPRKQGPNGYTF. For the CDR3, the DNA is TGTGCCAGCTCCGACATCCCCCGGAAACAGGGGCCTAACGGCTACACCTTC.

The genes are TRBV18 and TRBJ1-3; D possibly corresponds to TRBD1 (6 bases). Germline-derived CDR1 and CDR2 are KGHSH and LQKENI. This CDR3 has 16 residues. Between the trimmed V and J ends, which lost 5 bases and 1 base, there was a span of 15 bases. CDR3 amino acids: CASSTGTPQSGNTIYF. DNA of the CDR3: TGTGCCAGCTCAACCGGGACACCCCAGTCTGGAAACACCATATATTTT.

The chain combines TRBV5-8 with TRBJ2-1; 8 positions agree with TRBD2. Germline V gene sequence: CDR1 SGHTS, CDR2 YDEGEE. After removal of 0 bases from V and 10 bases from J, the junction contained 9 bases not matched to a gene. The CDR3 totals 15 residues. The CDR3 spells CASSLAGRGLNEQFF. The DNA for the CDR3 is TGTGCCAGCAGCTTGGCCGGGAGGGGTCTTAACGAGCAGTTCTTC. Variable domain in full (rest from reference TRBV5-8 and TRBJ2-1): EAGVTQSPTHLIKTRGQQATLRCSPISGHTSVYWYQQALGLGLQFLLWYDEGEERNRGNFPPRFSGRQFPNYSSELNVNALELEDSALYLCASSLAGRGLNEQFFGPGTRLTVL.

This clone was picked up a small number of times. The rearrangement uses TRBV5-1 and TRBJ2-5, with 9 bases identical to TRBD1. The CDR3 length is 16 residues. Germline lookup yields CDR1 SGHRS and CDR2 YFSETQ. After removal of 4 bases from V and 1 base from J, the junction contained 8 bases not matched to a gene. CDR3 sequence: CASSPGQGTGQETQYF. CDR3 coding DNA: TGCGCCAGCAGCCCTGGACAGGGGACGGGCCAAGAGACCCAGTACTTC.

J is TRBJ1-1 and V is TRBV28, with a tentative D call TRBD1 (6 bases). The CDR3 loop spans 14 amino acids. Trimming shortened V by 7 bases and J by 0 bases, and 12 bases separated the two germline ends. Per germline, CDR1 MDHEN and CDR2 SYDVKM. CDR3 sequence (DNA): TGTGCCAGCAAGCGAGGGGGTTTGAACACTGAAGCTTTCTTT. Amino acids: CASKRGGLNTEAFF.

The chain is built from TRBV27 and TRBJ2-1; 7 nucleotides line up with TRBD2. Per the germline V gene, CDR1 is MNHEY and CDR2 is SMNVEV (reference sequence). With V trimmed by 3 bases and J by 0 bases, 2 bases remained unmatched. This CDR3 is built from 15 residues. CDR3: CASSFSGPSYNEQFF. Here the CDR3 DNA reads TGTGCCAGCAGTTTTAGCGGGCCCTCCTACAATGAGCAGTTCTTC.

Only one count was recorded for this clone. The chain recombines TRBV5-4 with TRBJ1-5; D possibly corresponds to TRBD1 (6 bases). Trimming stripped 2 bases from V and 5 bases from J, with 14 bases between. Per the germline V gene, CDR1 is SGHNT and CDR2 is YYREEE (reference sequence). This CDR3 comprises 15 residues. The CDR3 protein is CASSLWGRRDQPQHF. For the CDR3, the DNA is TGTGCCAGCAGCTTATGGGGGCGGCGAGATCAGCCCCAGCATTTT.

This clone was observed once. CDR3: CASSSYRDSSYNEQFF. The CDR3 DNA is TGTGCCAGCAGTTCCTACCGGGACAGCTCCTACAATGAGCAGTTCTTC. The chain is built from TRBV28 and TRBJ2-1, with 7 bases that match TRBD1. Per germline, CDR1 MDHEN and CDR2 SYDVKM. The junction had 6 bases not matched to a gene; V was cut back by 4 bases and J by 0 bases. This CDR3 has 16 residues.

CDR3 residues: CASSSTSGSYEQYF. In nucleotides, the CDR3 is TGTGCCAGCAGTTCTACTAGCGGGAGCTACGAGCAGTACTTC. The chain uses TRBV11-2 and TRBJ2-7; TRBD2 matches at 11 bases. Germline V gene data show CDR1 as SGHAT and CDR2 as FQNNGV. The ends lost 6 bases at V and 3 bases at J; junction bases unmatched: 4. The CDR3 contains 14 residues.

The rearrangement joins TRBV5-5 to TRBJ1-5, with unresolved D. CDR3 length: 14 residues. CDR1 SGHKS and CDR2 YYEKEE come from the germline V gene (reference sequence). V was trimmed by 0 bases and J by 3 bases, leaving 7 bases between them. CDR3 region: CASSLDTINQPQHF. The CDR3 DNA is TGTGCCAGCAGCTTGGACACGATCAATCAGCCCCAGCATTTT.

The rearrangement joins TRBV27 to TRBJ2-2; no clear D gene. Trimming removed 3 bases at V and 4 bases at J, with 3 bases between. This CDR3 is 12 amino acids long. Germline V CDR1 and CDR2: MNHEY, SMNVEV (reference sequence). DNA of the CDR3: TGTGCCAGCAGTTTCCGCACCGGGGAGCTGTTTTTT. Its protein is CASSFRTGELFF.

This chain uses TRBV3-1 (or the pseudogene TRBV3-2) with TRBJ1-1; possibly TRBD1 for D (5 bases). Trimming left V 1 base short and J 1 base short, with 16 bases between. Germline CDR1 reads LGHDT; CDR2 reads YNNKEL (reference sequence). This CDR3 has 17 residues. CDR3 loop: CASSQVAGPGKNTEAFF. CDR3 in DNA: TGTGCCAGCAGCCAAGTGGCTGGCCCAGGGAAGAACACTGAAGCTTTCTTT.

V is TRBV7-9 and J is TRBJ2-6, with TRBD1 as a possible D gene (5 bases). The V end lost 5 bases, the J end lost 4 bases, and 12 bases lay between the germline ends. The V gene's germline CDR1 is SEHNR and CDR2 FQNEAQ (reference sequence). The CDR3 sequence is 15 residues long. DNA for the CDR3: TGTGCCAGCAGCCAAGGGGTAACCGGGGCCAACGTCCTGACTTTC. Its protein is CASSQGVTGANVLTF. The whole variable domain, filled in from reference TRBV7-9 and TRBJ2-6, reads DTGVSQNPRHKITKRGQNVTFRCDPISEHNRLYWYRQTLGQGPEFLTYFQNEAQLEKSRLLSDRFSAERPKGSFSTLEIQRTEQGDSAMYLCASSQGVTGANVLTFGAGSRLTVL.

V is TRBV19 and J is TRBJ1-1; tentative D call: TRBD1 (6 bases). Looked up from germline, CDR1 is LNHDA and CDR2 is SQIVND (reference sequence). V shed 8 bases and J shed 0 bases, with 10 bases lying between them. The CDR3 is 13 residues long. The CDR3 is CASSRGLNTEAFF. CDR3 bases: TGTGCCAGTTCCAGGGGACTGAACACTGAAGCTTTCTTT.

The gene calls are TRBV7-8 and TRBJ2-2; unclear D gene. CDR1 is SGHVS and CDR2 is FQNEAQ in the germline V gene. V was trimmed by 2 bases and J by 5 bases, leaving 15 bases between them. The CDR3 loop spans 16 amino acids. For the CDR3, the DNA is TGTGCCAGCAGCTTAAAGTGGTCGTCACGGACCGGGGAGCTGTTTTTT. It codes for CASSLKWSSRTGELFF.

The chain has TRBV27 and TRBJ2-3; the match to TRBD2 covers 12 bases. The germline gives CDR1 MNHEY, CDR2 SMNVEV (reference sequence). The CDR3 length is 16 residues. With 7 bases clipped from V and 5 bases from J, the junction kept 10 bases outside the gene matches. CDR3 sequence reads: CASTPALAGGIDTQYF. Written as DNA, the CDR3 is TGTGCCAGCACCCCAGCCCTAGCGGGAGGGATAGATACGCAGTATTTT.

At least ten counts were recorded for this clone. This chain joins TRBV6-5 and TRBJ2-7; a weak D match, TRBD2 (5 bases). Looked up from germline, CDR1 is MNHEY and CDR2 is SVGAGI. CDR3 length: 13 residues. Trimming pared 4 bases from V and 0 bases from J, leaving 7 bases between. CDR3 protein: CASSWAGSYEQYF. CDR3 DNA: TGTGCCAGCAGTTGGGCGGGCTCCTACGAGCAGTACTTC.

The J gene is TRBJ2-7, the V gene TRBV5-4, with 8 nucleotides matching TRBD1. Germline CDR1 and CDR2: SGHNT and YYREEE (reference sequence). Unmatched junction bases numbered 4, after V lost 1 base and J lost 4 bases. The CDR3 has 14 amino acids. CDR3 protein: CASSLHGQGYEQYF. The CDR3 DNA follows: TGTGCCAGCAGCTTGCACGGACAGGGTTACGAGCAGTACTTC.

This chain joins TRBV7-6 and TRBJ2-1, with 9 bases identical to TRBD2. Germline CDR1 is SGHVS and CDR2 is FNYEAQ. The CDR3 has 15 residues. The trim removed 6 bases at V and 7 bases at J, leaving 10 bases unmatched. The CDR3 DNA reads as TGTGCCAGCAGACTGGGGGGCGGGAGGGCGAATGAGCAGTTCTTC. Translation gives CASRLGGGRANEQFF.

The V gene is TRBV12-2, the J gene TRBJ1-6; no check of the table's D call, TRBD1, against the DNA was made. TRBV12-2 is a pseudogene segment. The CDR3 loop spans 13 amino acids. CDR3 DNA sequence: TGTGCAAGTCGCTTAGGGGCCAATTCACCCCTCCACTTT. This translates into CASRLGANSPLHF.